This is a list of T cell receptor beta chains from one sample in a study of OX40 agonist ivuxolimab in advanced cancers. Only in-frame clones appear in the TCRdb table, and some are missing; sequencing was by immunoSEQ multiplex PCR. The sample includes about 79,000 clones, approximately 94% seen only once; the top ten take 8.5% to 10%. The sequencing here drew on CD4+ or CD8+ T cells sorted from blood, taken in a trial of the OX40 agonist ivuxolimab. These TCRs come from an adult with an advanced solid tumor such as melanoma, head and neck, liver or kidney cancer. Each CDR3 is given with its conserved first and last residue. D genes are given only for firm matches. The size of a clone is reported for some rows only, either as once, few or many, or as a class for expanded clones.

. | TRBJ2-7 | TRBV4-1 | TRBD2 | CASSQEAPTGLARYEQYF | TGCGCCAGCAGCCAAGAAGCCCCAACCGGACTAGCGCGATACGAGCAGTACTTC
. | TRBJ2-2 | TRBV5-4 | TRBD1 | CASSSDRVDTGELFF | TGTGCCAGCAGCTCCGACAGGGTAGACACCGGGGAGCTGTTTTTT
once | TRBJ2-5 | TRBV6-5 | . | CASSYSGKQTQYF | TGTGCCAGCAGTTACTCCGGCAAACAGACCCAGTACTTC
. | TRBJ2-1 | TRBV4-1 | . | CASSQPGPIGNEQFF | TGCGCCAGCAGCCAACCCGGCCCGATTGGCAATGAGCAGTTCTTC
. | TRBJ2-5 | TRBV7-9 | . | CASSFPTASTREETQYF | TGTGCCAGCAGCTTCCCGACAGCATCGACTAGGGAAGAGACCCAGTACTTC
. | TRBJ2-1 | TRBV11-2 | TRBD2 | CASSSTSGGATHQDNEQFF | TGTGCCAGCAGCTCGACAAGCGGGGGGGCGACCCATCAGGACAATGAGCAGTTCTTC
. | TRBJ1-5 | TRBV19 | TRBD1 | CASSRGTANSNQPQHF | TGTGCCAGTAGTAGGGGGACAGCTAATAGCAATCAGCCCCAGCATTTT
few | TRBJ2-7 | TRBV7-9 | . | CASSDNHNEQYF | TGTGCCAGCAGCGATAACCACAACGAGCAGTACTTC
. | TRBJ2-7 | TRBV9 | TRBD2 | CASSEGAGEDEQYF | TGTGCCAGCAGTGAAGGCGCGGGAGAAGACGAGCAGTACTTC
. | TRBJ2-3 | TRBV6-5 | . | CASSYRRSRIDTQYF | TGTGCCAGCAGTTACCGCCGGAGCAGAATAGATACGCAGTATTTT
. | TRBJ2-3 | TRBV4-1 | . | CASSPPGSDTQYF | TGCGCCAGCAGCCCCCCGGGGTCAGATACGCAGTATTTT
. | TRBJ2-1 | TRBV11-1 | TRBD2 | CASSHGTIYTSEQFF | TGTGCCAGCAGCCACGGGACTATCTACACGAGTGAGCAGTTCTTC
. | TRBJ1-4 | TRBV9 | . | CASSVGEGRGEKLFF | TGTGCCAGCAGCGTAGGCGAAGGGCGGGGTGAAAAACTGTTTTTT
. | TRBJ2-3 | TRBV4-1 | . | CASSQLASTDTQYF | TGCGCCAGCAGCCAGTTAGCCAGCACAGATACGCAGTATTTT
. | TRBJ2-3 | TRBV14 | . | CASSQDGYDTQYF | TGTGCCAGCAGCCAGGACGGATACGATACGCAGTATTTT
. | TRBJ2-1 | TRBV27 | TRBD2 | CASSLVREGWGEQFF | TGTGCCAGCAGTTTAGTCCGGGAGGGCTGGGGAGAGCAGTTCTTC
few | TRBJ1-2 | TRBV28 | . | CASQDELLNGYTF | TGTGCCAGCCAGGACGAGCTACTCAACGGCTACACCTTC
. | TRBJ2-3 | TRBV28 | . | CASARVEGLGTDTQYF | TGTGCCAGCGCCCGAGTAGAGGGACTTGGCACAGATACGCAGTATTTT
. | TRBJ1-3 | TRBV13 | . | CASSLLSGNTIYF | TGTGCCAGCAGCCTGCTCTCTGGAAACACCATATATTTT
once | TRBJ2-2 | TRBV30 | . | CAWSGGSLHFGELFF | TGTGCCTGGAGTGGGGGGAGCCTCCACTTCGGGGAGCTGTTTTTT
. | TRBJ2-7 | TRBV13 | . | CASSAVPYEQYF | TGTGCCAGCAGCGCAGTGCCCTACGAGCAGTACTTC
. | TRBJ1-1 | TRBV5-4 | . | CASSLVDEGEAFF | TGTGCCAGCAGCTTAGTAGACGAGGGGGAAGCTTTCTTT
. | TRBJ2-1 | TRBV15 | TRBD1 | CATSRTGTGWFEQFF | TGTGCCACCAGCAGGACCGGGACAGGTTGGTTCGAGCAGTTCTTC
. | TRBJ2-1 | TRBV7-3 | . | CASSFEGGNEQFF | TGTGCCAGCAGCTTCGAGGGGGGAAATGAGCAGTTCTTC
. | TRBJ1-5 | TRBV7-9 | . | CASSLERGQPQHF | TGTGCCAGCAGCTTAGAGAGGGGCCAGCCCCAGCATTTT
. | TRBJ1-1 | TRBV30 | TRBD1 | CAWSPGGSRTEAFF | TGTGCCTGGAGTCCAGGGGGCTCGAGGACTGAAGCTTTCTTT
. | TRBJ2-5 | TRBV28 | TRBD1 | CASSPGTGGLETQYF | TGTGCCAGCAGTCCCGGGACAGGGGGCCTAGAGACCCAGTACTTC
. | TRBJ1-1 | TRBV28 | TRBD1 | CASSPRTGSLTEAFF | TGTGCCAGCAGTCCCAGGACAGGAAGTCTCACTGAAGCTTTCTTT
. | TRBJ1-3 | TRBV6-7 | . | CASSYPGRNTIYF | TGTGCCAGCAGTTACCCTGGGAGAAACACCATATATTTT
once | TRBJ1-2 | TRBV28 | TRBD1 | CASLRGQIPTYYGYTF | TGTGCCAGTCTGAGGGGACAGATCCCAACCTACTATGGCTACACCTTC
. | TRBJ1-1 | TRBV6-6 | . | CASVGAEAFF | TGTGCCAGCGTAGGGGCTGAAGCTTTCTTT
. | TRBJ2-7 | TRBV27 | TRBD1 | CASSFRDSKYEQYF | TGTGCCAGCAGTTTCCGGGACAGTAAGTACGAGCAGTACTTC
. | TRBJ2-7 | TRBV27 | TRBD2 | CASSSTSGSLEQYF | TGTGCCAGCAGTTCGACTAGCGGGAGCCTCGAGCAGTACTTC
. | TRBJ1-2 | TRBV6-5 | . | CASSYSTANYGYTF | TGTGCCAGCAGTTACTCGACAGCTAACTATGGCTACACCTTC
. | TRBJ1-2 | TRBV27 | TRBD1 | CASSPDRGESYGYTF | TGTGCCAGCAGCCCGGACAGGGGCGAATCATATGGCTACACCTTC
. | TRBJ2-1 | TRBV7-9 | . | CASSLVQGYNEQFF | TGTGCCAGCAGCTTAGTTCAGGGATACAATGAGCAGTTCTTC
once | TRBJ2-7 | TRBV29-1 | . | CSVDEGPNAYEQYF | TGCAGCGTTGATGAGGGGCCGAATGCCTACGAGCAGTACTTC
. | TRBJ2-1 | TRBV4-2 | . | CASSFSLYNEQFF | TGTGCCAGCAGTTTCAGTCTGTACAATGAGCAGTTCTTC
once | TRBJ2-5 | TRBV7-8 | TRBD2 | CASSPRSGGAMETQYF | TGTGCCAGCAGCCCAAGGAGCGGGGGGGCCATGGAGACCCAGTACTTC
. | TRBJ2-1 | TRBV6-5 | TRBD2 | CASSGGGSYNEQFF | TGTGCCAGCAGCGGCGGGGGGTCCTACAATGAGCAGTTCTTC
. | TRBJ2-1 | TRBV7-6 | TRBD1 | CASSSQGQGGLGYYNEQFF | TGTGCCAGCAGCTCTCAGGGACAGGGTGGGTTGGGGTACTACAATGAGCAGTTCTTC
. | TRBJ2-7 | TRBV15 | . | CATSKTNSYEQYF | TGTGCCACCAGCAAGACAAACTCCTACGAGCAGTACTTC
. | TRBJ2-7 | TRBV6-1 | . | CATQQLATYEQYF | TGTGCCACCCAGCAGTTGGCTACCTACGAGCAGTACTTC
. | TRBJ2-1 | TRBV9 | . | CASSDGGRGYNEQFF | TGTGCCAGCAGCGACGGGGGACGGGGGTACAATGAGCAGTTCTTC
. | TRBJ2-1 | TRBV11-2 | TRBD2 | CASSLVTSAAYNEQFF | TGTGCCAGCAGCTTAGTGACTAGCGCGGCCTACAATGAGCAGTTCTTC
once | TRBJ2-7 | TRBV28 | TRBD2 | CATKIAGTSSYEQYF | TGTGCCACAAAAATAGCGGGTACATCCTCCTACGAGCAGTACTTC
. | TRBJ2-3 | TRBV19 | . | CASSALFSSTQYF | TGTGCCAGTAGTGCCTTGTTTTCGAGTACGCAGTATTTT
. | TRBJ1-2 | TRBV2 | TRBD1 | CASRSGQGDYGYTF | TGTGCCAGCAGGTCGGGACAGGGCGACTATGGCTACACCTTC
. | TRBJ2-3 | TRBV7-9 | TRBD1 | CASSWGQLPSPSTDTQYF | TGTGCCAGCAGCTGGGGACAGCTCCCTTCCCCTAGCACAGATACGCAGTATTTT
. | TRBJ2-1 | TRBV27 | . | CASTSTPALRTKSKQFF | TGTGCCAGCACCTCTACCCCGGCCCTACGGACAAAGAGTAAGCAGTTCTTC
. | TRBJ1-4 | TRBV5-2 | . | CASSLLREYEKLFF | TGCGCCAGCAGCCTCCTCAGGGAGTACGAAAAACTGTTTTTT
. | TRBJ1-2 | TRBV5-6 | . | CASSLEEWNYGYTF | TGTGCCAGCAGCTTGGAGGAATGGAACTATGGCTACACCTTC